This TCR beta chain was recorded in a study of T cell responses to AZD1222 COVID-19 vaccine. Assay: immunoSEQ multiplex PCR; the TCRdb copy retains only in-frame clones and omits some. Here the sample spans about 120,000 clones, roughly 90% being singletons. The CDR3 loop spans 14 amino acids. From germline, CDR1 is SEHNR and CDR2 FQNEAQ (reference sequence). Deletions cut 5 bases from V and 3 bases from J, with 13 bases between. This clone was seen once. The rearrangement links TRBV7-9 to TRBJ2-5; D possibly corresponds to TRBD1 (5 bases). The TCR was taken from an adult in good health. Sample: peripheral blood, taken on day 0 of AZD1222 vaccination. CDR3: CASSTTSTEETQYF. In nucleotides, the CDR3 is TGTGCCAGCAGCACTACCTCGACAGAAGAGACCCAGTACTTC.